This TCR beta chain was sequenced in a study of T cell repertoires in cytomegalovirus infection. In the study overall: Both a matching HLA type and CMV infection were indicated by public TCR beta signatures. Study findings and constraints: There were carriers of CMV plus the relevant HLA, and cumulative public TCR beta family frequency identified them. Dominating the ex vivo response were HLA-C-restricted CMV-specific TCR beta clonotypes.

There are many counts of this clonotype. As yet, its antigen is unknown. TCRdb reprocessed the reads via MiXCR and lists one record per CDR3 protein. This table holds nearly 550,000 distinct CDR3 sequences, approximately 15% found once. The germline V gene encodes CDR1 MNHNS and CDR2 SASEGT. V lost 6 bases, J lost 8 bases, and 13 bases lay in between. This CDR3 is 12 amino acids long. The sequenced sample was CD8+ T cells from PBMCs. The receptor comes from a human donor in good health (CMV status not recorded). Some clones in this sample may be carry-over from other donors' samples. The chain uses TRBV6-1 and TRBJ1-1; no definite D call. The CDR3 DNA sequence: TGTGCCAGCAGCCCTCTGTGGGGAGAAGCTTTCTTT. It encodes CASSPLWGEAFF.